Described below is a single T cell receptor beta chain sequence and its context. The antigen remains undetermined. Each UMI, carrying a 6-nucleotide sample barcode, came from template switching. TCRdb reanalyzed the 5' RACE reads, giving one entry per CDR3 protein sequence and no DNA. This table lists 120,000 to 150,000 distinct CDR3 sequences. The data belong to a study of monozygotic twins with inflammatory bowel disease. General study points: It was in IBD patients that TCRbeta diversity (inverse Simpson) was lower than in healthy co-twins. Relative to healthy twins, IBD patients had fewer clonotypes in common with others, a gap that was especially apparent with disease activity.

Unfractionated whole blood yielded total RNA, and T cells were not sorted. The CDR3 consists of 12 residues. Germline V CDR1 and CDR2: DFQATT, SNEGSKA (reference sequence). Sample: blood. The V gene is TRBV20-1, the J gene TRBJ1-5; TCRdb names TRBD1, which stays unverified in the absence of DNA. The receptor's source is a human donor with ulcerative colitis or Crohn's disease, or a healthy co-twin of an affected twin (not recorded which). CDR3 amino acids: CSAISGNQPQHF.